These T cell receptor beta chains were read from a single sample in a study of blood T cell repertoires in COVID-19. Sequenced by immunoSEQ multiplex PCR; TCRdb stores in-frame clones only, minus some. The sample yields about 170,000 clones, under 85% seen once. Sequencing used PBMCs or T cells enriched from blood (not recorded which). Every receptor here comes from a man aged 45-65 years who had recovered from COVID-19. Each CDR3 is given with its conserved first and last residue. A D gene is named only where the DNA matches it firmly. Clone size, where shown, is once, few, many, or a class for clones that have expanded.

TRBJ1-4	.	TRBV28	17	TRBD1	CASSLRTGGPTNEKLFF	TGTGCCAGCAGTTTACGGACAGGCGGTCCCACTAATGAAAAACTGTTTTTT
TRBJ2-7	.	TRBV5-6	14	TRBD1	CASSYGTATYEQYF	TGTGCCAGCAGCTATGGGACAGCCACCTACGAGCAGTACTTC
TRBJ2-1	.	TRBV24-1	16	TRBD1	CATSDTGDRGIFGQFF	TGTGCCACCAGCGACACCGGGGACAGGGGGATTTTTGGGCAGTTCTTC
TRBJ2-5	.	TRBV9	14	.	CASSSGGVGETQYF	TGTGCCAGCAGCTCAGGAGGTGTCGGGGAGACCCAGTACTTC
TRBJ2-3	.	TRBV6-4	14	TRBD1	CASSGTGGSDTQYF	TGTGCCAGCAGTGGCACAGGGGGCTCGGATACGCAGTATTTT
TRBJ2-7	.	TRBV6-5	16	.	CASSYSFDTSSYEQYF	TGTGCCAGCAGTTACTCGTTCGACACGAGCTCCTACGAGCAGTACTTC
TRBJ2-3	.	TRBV12-3/TRBV12-4	13	.	CASRPQGSDTQYF	TGTGCCAGCAGGCCGCAGGGGTCAGATACGCAGTATTTT
TRBJ1-5	.	TRBV23-1	13	.	CAALDSLQLTQHF	TGCGCCGCGCTGGACAGCCTACAGCTGACCCAGCATTTT
TRBJ1-6	.	TRBV18	16	.	CASSPEVGTMNSPLHF	TGTGCCAGCTCACCTGAGGTAGGGACTATGAATTCACCCCTCCACTTT
TRBJ2-5	.	TRBV6-5	12	.	CAIPQGQETQYF	TGTGCCATCCCCCAGGGTCAAGAGACCCAGTACTTC
TRBJ1-4	.	TRBV7-9	14	.	CASSKDSVNEKLFF	TGTGCCAGCAGCAAGGACAGCGTTAATGAAAAACTGTTTTTT
TRBJ2-3	.	TRBV5-4	13	.	CASSQQGTDTQYF	TGTGCCAGCAGCCAACAGGGCACAGATACGCAGTATTTT
TRBJ1-2	.	TRBV9	16	.	CASSVELWGGGRGYTF	TGTGCCAGCAGCGTAGAGCTTTGGGGCGGCGGAAGGGGCTACACCTTC
TRBJ2-1	few	TRBV5-1	14	.	CASSLDRSYNEQFF	TGCGCCAGCAGCTTGGACAGATCCTACAATGAGCAGTTCTTC
TRBJ2-1	.	TRBV5-1	12	.	CASSDSGNEQFF	TGCGCCAGCAGCGACAGTGGCAATGAGCAGTTCTTC
TRBJ2-7	.	TRBV12-3/TRBV12-4	12	.	CASKRSSYEQYF	TGTGCCAGCAAGAGGAGCTCCTACGAGCAGTACTTC
TRBJ2-1	.	TRBV6-5	13	TRBD1	CASIGTGYNEQFF	TGTGCCAGCATCGGGACAGGCTACAATGAGCAGTTCTTC
TRBJ1-2	.	TRBV7-6	14	.	CASSPPRASVGYTF	TGTGCCAGCAGCCCCCCCAGGGCTTCTGTTGGCTACACCTTC
TRBJ2-1	.	TRBV6-5	15	TRBD1	CASRESGQFKNEQFF	TGTGCCAGCAGGGAGTCGGGACAGTTCAAAAATGAGCAGTTCTTC
TRBJ1-2	.	TRBV2	13	.	CARFSQGGNGYTF	TGTGCCAGGTTTAGTCAGGGAGGGAATGGCTACACCTTC
TRBJ2-3	.	TRBV21-1	17	.	CASSKERLAGGADTQYF	TGTGCCAGCAGCAAAGAGAGGCTAGCGGGGGGCGCAGATACGCAGTATTTT
TRBJ2-1	.	TRBV7-2	16	TRBD2	CASSLWGGSSYNEQFF	TGTGCCAGCAGCTTATGGGGCGGGAGCTCCTACAATGAGCAGTTCTTC
TRBJ2-1	once	TRBV18	14	TRBD2	CASSPKAGVGEQFF	TGTGCCAGCTCACCTAAAGCGGGGGTAGGGGAGCAGTTCTTC
TRBJ2-1	few	TRBV4-2	11	.	CASGLYNEQFF	TGTGCCTCGGGACTTTACAATGAGCAGTTCTTC
TRBJ2-7	.	TRBV11-3	15	.	CASSLDSHPSYEQYF	TGTGCCAGCAGCTTAGATAGCCACCCCTCCTACGAGCAGTACTTC
TRBJ1-2	.	TRBV7-9	13	TRBD1	CASSRQGDYGYTF	TGTGCCAGCAGCCGACAGGGAGACTATGGCTACACCTTC
TRBJ1-2	.	TRBV5-1	13	TRBD1	CASSLGQGDGYTF	TGCGCCAGCAGCCTGGGACAGGGAGATGGCTACACCTTC
TRBJ2-6	few	TRBV6-4	16	.	CASSDGTRGGANVLTF	TGTGCCAGCAGTGACGGCACTAGAGGGGGGGCCAACGTCCTGACTTTC
TRBJ1-1	.	TRBV5-1	15	TRBD1	CASSEGTGMNTEAFF	TGCGCCAGCAGTGAAGGGACAGGGATGAACACTGAAGCTTTCTTT
TRBJ2-7	.	TRBV5-6	13	.	CASSQLGAGEQYF	TGTGCCAGCAGTCAATTGGGGGCGGGCGAGCAGTACTTC
TRBJ1-1	few	TRBV3-1/TRBV3-2	13	.	CASSQDLGGEAFF	TGTGCCAGCAGCCAAGATCTGGGAGGTGAAGCTTTCTTT
TRBJ1-3	once	TRBV7-2	13	.	CASSSSTGNTIYF	TGTGCCAGCAGCTCCTCGACAGGAAACACCATATATTTT